The entry that follows covers one T cell receptor (beta chain) sequence. Its antigen is as yet unknown. This entry comes from a study of cytotoxic CD8 clonotypes in ibrutinib-treated CLL. Libraries were prepared by immunoSEQ multiplex PCR; TCRdb keeps only in-frame clonotypes and omits some of them. This sample carries 25,000 to 35,000 clones, roughly 60% of them seen once, and the ten largest clones take 12% to 15%. Germline CDR1 is MNHNS and CDR2 is SASEGT. This CDR3 is built from 14 residues. Trimming removed 1 base from V and 2 bases from J, with 9 bases in between. Study-wide points: At progression, clonality fell back toward baseline after rising at ibrutinib response.

The gene calls are TRBV6-1 and TRBJ2-7; D could derive from TRBD1 or TRBD2 (5 bases each). Here the sequenced sample was PBMCs, taken before ibrutinib treatment. The receptor's source is a human donor with chronic lymphocytic leukemia. This CDR3 reads CASSEVQGPYEQYF. CDR3 bases: TGTGCCAGCAGTGAAGTCCAGGGACCCTACGAGCAGTACTTC.